This T cell receptor beta chain was recorded in a study of Ad26.COV2.S vaccination and SARS-CoV-2 variants. The CDR3 has 14 residues. CDR1 and CDR2 (germline): LNHDA, SQIVND (reference sequence). V lost 5 bases and J 6 bases, leaving 15 bases between the germline ends. Treatment given: roughly 20 received Ad26.COV2.S at low or high dose, single or two shots; roughly five received placebo; per-sample allocation not given. Samples were taken on day 63 after the first vaccine or placebo injection. Comment on this clone: The target antigen is unknown.

Libraries were prepared by immunoSEQ multiplex PCR; TCRdb keeps only in-frame clonotypes and omits some of them. The table records roughly 450,000 clones, approximately 90% of them present only once. Study outcomes and limitations: Recipients of either vaccine or placebo displayed similar breadth of non-spike TCRs.

The V call is TRBV19, the J call TRBJ2-3; D is possibly TRBD1 or TRBD2 (6 bases each). The sample was peripheral blood, taken in a trial of Ad26.COV2.S vaccine versus placebo. This receptor was identified in a person between 18 and 65 years old who received the Ad26.COV2.S COVID-19 vaccine or a placebo. The CDR3 region is CASSPGVAVDTQYF. Here the CDR3 DNA reads TGTGCCAGTAGTCCAGGGGTAGCGGTGGATACGCAGTATTTT.